The source of this TCR beta chain is a study of CD8 T cells in Susac syndrome. Regarding the study as a whole: Among people with Susac, CD8+ clonal expansion was greatest in TEMRA cells and active patients.

Random hexamers primed reverse transcription of about 0.5 to 1 ug RNA. TCR beta CDR3 was amplified by immunoSEQ multiplex PCR. This amplification extended across 54 Vbeta and 13 Jbeta segments. MiXCR, applied by TCRdb to the immunoSEQ multiplex PCR reads, yields one record per CDR3 protein. Among around 90,000 distinct CDR3 sequences listed, approximately 96% were seen once. Negative magnetic isolation gave CD8+ and CD4+ cells; FACS enriched CD8+ TEMRA. The germline V gene encodes CDR1 MNHEY and CDR2 SVGAGI. The V end lost 0 bases, the J end lost 1 base, and 10 bases lay between the germline ends. CDR3 length: 16 residues. About this clonotype itself: Its antigen is still unknown.

The V call is TRBV6-5, the J call TRBJ1-5; D uncertain. Material: CD8+ T cells from PBMCs. The receptor comes from a human donor with Susac syndrome. The CDR3 DNA is TGTGCCAGCAGTTACTCCATGGCGGGGAGCAATCAGCCCCAGCATTTT. It yields the protein CASSYSMAGSNQPQHF.